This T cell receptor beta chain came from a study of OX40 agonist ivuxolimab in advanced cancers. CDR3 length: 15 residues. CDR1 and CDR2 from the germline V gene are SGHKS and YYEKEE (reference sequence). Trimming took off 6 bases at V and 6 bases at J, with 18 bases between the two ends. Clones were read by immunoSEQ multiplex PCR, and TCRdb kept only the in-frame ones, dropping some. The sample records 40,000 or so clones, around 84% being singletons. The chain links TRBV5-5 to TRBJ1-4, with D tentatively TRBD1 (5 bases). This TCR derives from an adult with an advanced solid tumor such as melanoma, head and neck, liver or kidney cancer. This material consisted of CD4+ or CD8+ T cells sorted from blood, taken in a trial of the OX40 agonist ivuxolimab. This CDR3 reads CASTRAGLVYEKLFF. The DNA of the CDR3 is TGTGCCAGCACCAGGGCGGGTTTAGTTTATGAAAAACTGTTTTTT.